One sample yielded the 7 T cell receptor beta chains listed below, sequenced in a study of CD8+ T cells in alopecia areata (dated by TCRdb to the late 2010s). Library prep was done by the immunoSEQ multiplex PCR assay. RNA was extracted from all samples and reverse transcribed into cDNA, which served as template for TCR sequencing. Drawn from immuneACCESS, this table holds only the in-frame rearrangements with V and J called that TCRdb kept. Clones are partly lost; checked studies trace under half to an unresolved V gene and leave the rest unexplained. This sample gives about 180,000 clones in total; roughly 63% of them show up just once. Clones ranked in the top ten supply 16% of the sample. The treatment or condition tag for this specimen amounts to: oral pan-JAK inhibitor, 5-10 mg twice daily. This sample comprised CD4+ T cells sorted from blood, obtained between weeks 55 and 70, from a patient treated with tofacitinib. The receptors were gathered from a human donor with alopecia areata.

This chain connects TRBV30 to TRBJ1-5, with D perhaps matching TRBD1 (5 bases). Germline CDR1 and CDR2: GTSNPN and SVGIG (reference sequence). The V end lost 1 base, the J end lost 2 bases, and 18 bases lay between the germline ends. This CDR3 spans 17 amino acids. CDR3 DNA: TGTGCCTGGAGTGGCGTGGTAGGGGCTGTGGGCAATCAGCCCCAGCATTTT. This codes for CAWSGVVGAVGNQPQHF.

A word on this clone: Other DNA sequences in the sample encode the same CDR3. The V call is TRBV7-2, the J call TRBJ2-3; TRBD1 matches 9 bases. Germline assignment: CDR1 SGHTA and CDR2 FQGNSA. V was pared by 3 bases and J by 2 bases, with 3 bases of the junction left unmatched. CDR3 length: 15 residues. In nucleotides, the CDR3 is TGTGCCAGCAGCTTTTGGGACAGGGACACAGATACGCAGTATTTT. Protein product: CASSFWDRDTDTQYF.

The sample holds a few counts of this clone. Mismatch with germline at one junction end may stem from a read error. This chain uses TRBV5-8 with TRBJ1-6; TRBD1 matches 8 bases. Looked up from germline, CDR1 is SGHTS and CDR2 is YDEGEE. CDR3 length: 17 amino acids. The CDR3 DNA reads as TGTGCCAGCAGCCCGTACCAGGGGGCTGGCTATAGTTCACCCCTCCACTTT. It is translated as CASSPYQGAGYSSPLHF.

The chain links TRBV6-1 to TRBJ2-3, with no clear D. The CDR3 totals 14 residues. Germline V CDR1 and CDR2: MNHNS, SASEGT. The ends were cut back, 6 bases at V and 4 bases at J, with 14 bases in the middle. DNA of the CDR3: TGTGCCAGCAGCCAACCAGGACGATCAGATACGCAGTATTTT. It is translated as CASSQPGRSDTQYF.

This rearrangement joins TRBV11-2 to TRBJ1-2; D gene ambiguous. V lost 4 bases and J lost 4, with 10 bases in between. The CDR3 contains 13 residues. Germline loops: CDR1 SGHAT, CDR2 FQNNGV. The CDR3 region is CASSSEIVYGYTF. The CDR3 DNA reads TGTGCCAGCAGCTCAGAGATCGTCTATGGCTACACCTTC.

V is TRBV4-1 and J is TRBJ1-2; D call uncertain. The germline V gene has CDR1 MGHRA and CDR2 YSYEKL. V lost 4 bases and J 2 bases, leaving 11 bases between the germline ends. The CDR3 consists of 14 residues. CDR3 bases: TGCGCCAGCAGCCCAGAGCGGAGGAACTATGGCTACACCTTC. It yields the protein CASSPERRNYGYTF.

V is TRBV5-1 and J is TRBJ1-1; D gene uncertain. V lost 0 bases, J lost 3 bases, and 12 bases lay in between. The germline V gene encodes CDR1 SGHRS and CDR2 YFSETQ. The CDR3 loop spans 15 amino acids. The CDR3 DNA reads TGCGCCAGCAGCTTGGGGTCCCCCGGGGACACTGAAGCTTTCTTT. Its translation: CASSLGSPGDTEAFF.